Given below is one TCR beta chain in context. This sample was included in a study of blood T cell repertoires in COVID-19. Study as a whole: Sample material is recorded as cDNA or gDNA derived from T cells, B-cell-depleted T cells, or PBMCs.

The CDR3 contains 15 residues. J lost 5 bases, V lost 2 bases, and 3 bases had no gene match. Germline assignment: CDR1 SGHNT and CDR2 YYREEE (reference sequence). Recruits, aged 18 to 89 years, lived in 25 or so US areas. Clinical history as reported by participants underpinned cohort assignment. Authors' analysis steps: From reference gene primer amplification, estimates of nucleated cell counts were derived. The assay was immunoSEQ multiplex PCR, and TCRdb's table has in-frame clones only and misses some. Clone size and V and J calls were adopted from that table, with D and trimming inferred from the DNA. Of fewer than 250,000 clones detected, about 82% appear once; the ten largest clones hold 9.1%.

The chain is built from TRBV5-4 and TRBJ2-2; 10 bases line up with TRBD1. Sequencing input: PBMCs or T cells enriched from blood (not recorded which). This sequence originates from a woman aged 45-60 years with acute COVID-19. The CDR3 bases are TGTGCCAGCAGCTTTGACAGGGGGCATACCGGGGAGCTGTTTTTT. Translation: CASSFDRGHTGELFF.